Listed below are T cell receptor beta chains from one sample, sequenced in a study of T cells in Graves' hyperthyroidism and ophthalmopathy. TCRdb reanalysed the multiplex PCR reads using MiXCR and keeps one entry per CDR3 protein. This table holds about 300,000 distinct CDR3 sequences, 13% found once. The material sequenced was blood. Every receptor here comes from a woman between 25 and 40 years old with Graves' hyperthyroidism that later progressed to Graves' ophthalmopathy. CDR3s include the opening cysteine and the closing phenylalanine or tryptophan. D genes are given only for firm matches.

CASSLLGPYEQYF	13	.	TRBV27	TRBJ2-7
CASSLNPGELFF	12	.	TRBV18	TRBJ2-2
CASRVGGDSNQPQHF	15	.	TRBV28	TRBJ1-5
CAISPPGTAYEQYF	14	TRBD1	TRBV10-3	TRBJ2-7
CASSATSGSVTGELFF	16	TRBD2	TRBV9	TRBJ2-2
CASSSGSSGHSTDTQYF	17	TRBD2	TRBV7-8	TRBJ2-3
CTTSRGNSGLGNEQFF	16	TRBD2	TRBV15	TRBJ2-1
CASSVQVAGPDTQYF	15	.	TRBV7-2	TRBJ2-3
CASSRVEGLAGVEQYF	16	TRBD2	TRBV5-6	TRBJ2-7
CSASTLGRSVNYGYTF	16	.	TRBV20-1	TRBJ1-2
CAHTSGGDNEQFF	13	TRBD2	TRBV10-3	TRBJ2-1
CATSREARAEAFF	13	.	TRBV15	TRBJ1-1
CASSTIRKNYGYTF	14	.	TRBV5-4	TRBJ1-2
CASDPGLAGVSFYNEQFF	18	TRBD2	TRBV6-2/TRBV6-3	TRBJ2-1
CASGGLAVRDTQYF	14	TRBD2	TRBV2	TRBJ2-3
CASNGGLSYNEQFF	14	TRBD2	TRBV19	TRBJ2-1
CASSGREGYGYTF	13	.	TRBV7-9	TRBJ1-2
CASRPGTGSYEQYF	14	TRBD1	TRBV6-1	TRBJ2-7
CASSSDPNQPQHF	13	.	TRBV5-6	TRBJ1-5
CASSFEGTAKNIQYF	15	.	TRBV7-2	TRBJ2-4
CSVKGQLDTEAFF	13	.	TRBV20-1	TRBJ1-1
CASSVQGYYEQYF	13	.	TRBV13	TRBJ2-7
CASSHWRLAETYEQYF	16	.	TRBV3-1	TRBJ2-7
CAGSGGWADTQYF	13	TRBD1	TRBV28	TRBJ2-3
CASSLGGLAGAEQYF	15	TRBD2	TRBV7-2	TRBJ2-7
CASSFSGTPHQETQYF	16	.	TRBV28	TRBJ2-5
CSVILAGAAGELFF	14	TRBD2	TRBV29-1	TRBJ2-2
CATTDLAGGGNEQFF	15	TRBD2	TRBV15	TRBJ2-1
CASAANSRQPQHF	13	.	TRBV7-8	TRBJ1-5
CASSYRFDESFSNQPQHF	18	.	TRBV6-1	TRBJ1-5
CASSRSDRAIYEQYF	15	TRBD1	TRBV5-6	TRBJ2-7
CASSSRIQGAMDWAEAFF	18	TRBD1	TRBV7-9	TRBJ1-1
CASSPQGGGGQETQYF	16	.	TRBV7-2	TRBJ2-5
CASSYSRTTFYGYTF	15	.	TRBV6-5	TRBJ1-2
CASSLYRGRNEQFF	14	TRBD1	TRBV28	TRBJ2-1
CASSLGPSTDTQYF	14	.	TRBV7-6	TRBJ2-3
CASSTPRLGGEYEQYF	16	.	TRBV7-9	TRBJ2-7
CASSKGQDGNTIYF	14	.	TRBV2	TRBJ1-3
CASSLDGGPYEQYF	14	.	TRBV7-8	TRBJ2-7
CASSLDLSSYNEQFF	15	.	TRBV7-9	TRBJ2-1
CASSVGGRASGDTQYF	16	TRBD2	TRBV9	TRBJ2-3
CASRLGLAGEVTGELFF	17	TRBD2	TRBV6-2/TRBV6-3	TRBJ2-2
CASSWVSGSSYEQYF	15	TRBD2	TRBV5-5	TRBJ2-7
CASSWGGEQFF	11	.	TRBV6-1	TRBJ2-1